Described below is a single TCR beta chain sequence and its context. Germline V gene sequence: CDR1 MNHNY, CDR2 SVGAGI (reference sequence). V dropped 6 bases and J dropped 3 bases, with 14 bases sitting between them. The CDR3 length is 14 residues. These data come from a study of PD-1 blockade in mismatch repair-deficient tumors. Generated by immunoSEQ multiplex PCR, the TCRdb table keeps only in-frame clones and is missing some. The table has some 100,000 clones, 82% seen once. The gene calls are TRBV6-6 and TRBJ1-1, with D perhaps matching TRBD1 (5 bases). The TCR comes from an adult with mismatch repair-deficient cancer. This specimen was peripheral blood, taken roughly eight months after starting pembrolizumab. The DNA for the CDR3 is TGTGCCAGCAGCTTTCGGGGGGGGGACACTGAAGCTTTCTTT. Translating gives CASSFRGGDTEAFF.